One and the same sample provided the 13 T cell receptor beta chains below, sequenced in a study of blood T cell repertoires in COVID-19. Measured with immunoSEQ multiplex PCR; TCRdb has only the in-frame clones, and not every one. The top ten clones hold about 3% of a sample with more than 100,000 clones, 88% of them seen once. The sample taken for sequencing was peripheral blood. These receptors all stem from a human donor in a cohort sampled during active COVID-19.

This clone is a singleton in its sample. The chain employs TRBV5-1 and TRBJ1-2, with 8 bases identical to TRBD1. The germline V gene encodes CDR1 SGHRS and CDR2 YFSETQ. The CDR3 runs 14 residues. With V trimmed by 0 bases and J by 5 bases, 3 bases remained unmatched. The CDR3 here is CASSLGDRSYGYTF. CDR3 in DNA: TGCGCCAGCAGCTTGGGGGACAGGAGTTATGGCTACACCTTC.

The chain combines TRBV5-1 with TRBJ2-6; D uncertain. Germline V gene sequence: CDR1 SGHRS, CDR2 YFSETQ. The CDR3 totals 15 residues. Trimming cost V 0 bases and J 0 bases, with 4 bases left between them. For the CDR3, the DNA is TGCGCCAGCAGCTTGGGTATCTCTGGGGCCAACGTCCTGACTTTC. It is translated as CASSLGISGANVLTF. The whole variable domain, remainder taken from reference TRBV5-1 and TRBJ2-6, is KAGVTQTPRYLIKTRGQQVTLSCSPISGHRSVSWYQQTPGQGLQFLFEYFSETQRNKGNFPGRFSGRQFSNSRSEMNVSTLELGDSALYLCASSLGISGANVLTFGAGSRLTVL.

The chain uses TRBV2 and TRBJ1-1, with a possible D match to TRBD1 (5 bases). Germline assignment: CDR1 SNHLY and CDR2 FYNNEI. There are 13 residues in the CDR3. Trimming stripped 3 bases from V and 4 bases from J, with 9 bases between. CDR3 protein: CASSDWGGTEAFF. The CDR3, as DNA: TGTGCCAGCAGTGATTGGGGGGGCACTGAAGCTTTCTTT.

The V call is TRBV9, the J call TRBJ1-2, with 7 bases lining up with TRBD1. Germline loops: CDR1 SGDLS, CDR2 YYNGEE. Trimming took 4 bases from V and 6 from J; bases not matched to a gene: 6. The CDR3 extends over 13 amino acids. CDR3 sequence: CASSSRQGDGYTF. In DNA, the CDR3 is TGTGCCAGCAGCTCTCGACAGGGTGATGGCTACACCTTC.

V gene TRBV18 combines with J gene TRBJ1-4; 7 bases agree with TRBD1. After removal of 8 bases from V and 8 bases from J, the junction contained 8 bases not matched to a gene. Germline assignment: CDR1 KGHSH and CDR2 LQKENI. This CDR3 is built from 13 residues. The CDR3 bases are TGTGCCAGCACAGGACAGGTCGGGGAAAAACTGTTTTTT. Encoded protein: CASTGQVGEKLFF.

The CDR3 is CASSLVGLAGGGYEQYF. As DNA, the CDR3 is TGTGCCAGCAGTTTGGTGGGACTAGCGGGAGGAGGCTACGAGCAGTACTTC. This chain links TRBV28 with TRBJ2-7; 15 nucleotides agree with TRBD2. Germline CDR1 reads MDHEN; CDR2 reads SYDVKM. The CDR3 has 17 amino acids. The trim removed 3 bases at V and 3 bases at J, leaving 6 bases unmatched.

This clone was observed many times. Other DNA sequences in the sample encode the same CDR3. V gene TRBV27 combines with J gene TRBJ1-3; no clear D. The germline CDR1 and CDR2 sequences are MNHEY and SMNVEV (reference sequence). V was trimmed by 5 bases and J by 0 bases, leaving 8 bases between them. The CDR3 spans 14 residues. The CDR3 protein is CASSPGFSGNTIYF. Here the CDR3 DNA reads TGTGCCAGCAGTCCGGGTTTCTCTGGAAACACCATATATTTT.

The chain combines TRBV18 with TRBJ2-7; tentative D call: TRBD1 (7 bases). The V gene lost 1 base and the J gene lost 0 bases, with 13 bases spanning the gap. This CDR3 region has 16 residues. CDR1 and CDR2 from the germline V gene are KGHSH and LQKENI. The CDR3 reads CASSPRTGGDSYEQYF. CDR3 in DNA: TGTGCCAGCTCACCACGGACAGGCGGGGACTCCTACGAGCAGTACTTC.

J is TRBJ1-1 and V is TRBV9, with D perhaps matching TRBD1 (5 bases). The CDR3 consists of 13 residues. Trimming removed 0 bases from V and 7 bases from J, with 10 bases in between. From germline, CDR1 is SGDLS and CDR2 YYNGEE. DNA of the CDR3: TGTGCCAGCAGCGTAGATATCACAGGTGAAGCTTTCTTT. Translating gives CASSVDITGEAFF.

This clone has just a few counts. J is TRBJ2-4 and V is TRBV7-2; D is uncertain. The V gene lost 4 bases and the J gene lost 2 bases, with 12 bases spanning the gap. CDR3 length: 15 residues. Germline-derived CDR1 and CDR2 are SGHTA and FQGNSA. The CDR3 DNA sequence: TGTGCCAGCAGCTACATGACTCAATCCAAAAACATTCAGTACTTC. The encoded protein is CASSYMTQSKNIQYF.

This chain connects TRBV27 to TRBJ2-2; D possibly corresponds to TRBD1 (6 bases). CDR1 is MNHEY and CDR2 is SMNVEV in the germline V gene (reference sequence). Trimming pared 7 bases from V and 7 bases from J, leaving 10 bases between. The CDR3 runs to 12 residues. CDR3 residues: CASTTGIGELFF. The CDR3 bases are TGTGCCAGCACCACAGGGATCGGGGAGCTGTTTTTT.

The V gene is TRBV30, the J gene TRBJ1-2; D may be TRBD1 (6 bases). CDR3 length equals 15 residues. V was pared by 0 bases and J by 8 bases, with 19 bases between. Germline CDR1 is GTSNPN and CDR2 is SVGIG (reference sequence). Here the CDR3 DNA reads TGTGCCTGGAGTGTAGATCCGGGCCAGGGGCAGGGCTACACCTTC. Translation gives CAWSVDPGQGQGYTF.

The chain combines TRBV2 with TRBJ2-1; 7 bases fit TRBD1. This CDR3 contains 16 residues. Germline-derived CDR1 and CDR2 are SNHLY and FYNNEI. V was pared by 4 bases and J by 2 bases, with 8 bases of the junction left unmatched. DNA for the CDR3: TGTGCCAGCAGTGTTAGGGGGCGTATTGCCTACAATGAGCAGTTCTTC. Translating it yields CASSVRGRIAYNEQFF.